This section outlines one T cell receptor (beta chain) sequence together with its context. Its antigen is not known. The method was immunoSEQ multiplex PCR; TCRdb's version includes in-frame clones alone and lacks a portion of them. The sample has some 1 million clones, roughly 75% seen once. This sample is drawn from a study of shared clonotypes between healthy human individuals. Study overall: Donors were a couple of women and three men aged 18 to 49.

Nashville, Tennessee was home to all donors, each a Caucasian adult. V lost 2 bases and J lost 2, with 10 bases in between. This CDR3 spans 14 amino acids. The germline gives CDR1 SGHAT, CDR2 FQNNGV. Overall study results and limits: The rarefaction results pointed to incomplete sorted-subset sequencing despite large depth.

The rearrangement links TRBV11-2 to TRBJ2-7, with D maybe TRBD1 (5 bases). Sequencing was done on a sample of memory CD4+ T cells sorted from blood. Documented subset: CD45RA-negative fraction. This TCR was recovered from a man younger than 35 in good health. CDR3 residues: CASSLWQTAYEQYF. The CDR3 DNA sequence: TGTGCCAGCAGCTTATGGCAGACAGCCTACGAGCAGTACTTC.